This is a list of T cell receptor beta chains from one sample in a study of blood T cells in healthy people across ages. MiXCR, run by TCRdb on the 5' RACE reads, gives a single entry per CDR3 protein. The sample has approximately 800,000 distinct CDR3 sequences, 58% seen once. The material sequenced was blood. The receptors were sampled from a man aged 25-40 years in good health. Both conserved end residues are part of each CDR3. The order of the fields is D gene, J gene, clone size, V gene, CDR3 protein, CDR3 DNA. A D gene is named only where the DNA matches it firmly. Clone size appears in some rows only: once, few, many, or a class for an expanded clone.

.	TRBJ2-5	.	TRBV2	CASRVAEKETQYF	TGTGCCAGCAGGGTGGCAGAAAAAGAGACCCAGTACTTC
TRBD2	TRBJ2-1	.	TRBV20-1	CSARGPTSGGQEQFF	TGCAGTGCTAGAGGCCCGACTAGCGGAGGGCAGGAGCAGTTCTTC
.	TRBJ1-5	.	TRBV10-3	CAISPGKSNQPQHF	TGTGCCATCAGTCCAGGGAAAAGCAATCAGCCCCAGCATTTT
TRBD1	TRBJ2-7	.	TRBV15	CATSFKSGGTYEQYF	TGTGCCACCAGCTTTAAATCAGGGGGCACCTACGAGCAGTACTTC
.	TRBJ2-5	.	TRBV7-2	CASSLDTGRRGTQYF	TGTGCCAGCAGCTTAGATACTGGGAGGCGGGGGACCCAGTACTTC
.	TRBJ1-5	few	TRBV21-1	CASSKDLGGAEPNQPQHF	TGTGCCAGCAGCAAAGATCTAGGGGGGGCAGAACCCAATCAGCCCCAGCATTTT
TRBD2	TRBJ2-7	few	TRBV6-6	CASSWLAGAGEQYF	TGTGCCAGCAGTTGGTTAGCGGGAGCGGGTGAGCAGTACTTC
.	TRBJ2-7	.	TRBV5-1	CASSLGTIPSYEQYF	TGCGCCAGCAGCTTAGGGACGATACCTTCCTACGAGCAGTACTTC
TRBD2	TRBJ2-3	.	TRBV12-3/TRBV12-4	CASSIAGGTDTQYF	TGTGCCAGCAGTATAGCGGGGGGCACAGATACGCAGTATTTT
.	TRBJ2-5	.	TRBV15	CATSRDPGQETQYF	TGTGCCACCAGCAGAGATCCAGGCCAAGAGACCCAGTACTTC
.	TRBJ2-3	once	TRBV10-3	CAIGPSTDTQYF	TGTGCCATCGGGCCCAGCACAGATACGCAGTATTTT
TRBD1	TRBJ1-5	.	TRBV7-8	CASSAGQGRSNQPQHF	TGTGCCAGCAGCGCCGGACAGGGGAGATCCAATCAGCCCCAGCATTTT
.	TRBJ2-7	.	TRBV4-3	CASSQDRRGKSSYEQYF	TGCGCCAGCAGCCAAGATCGTAGGGGTAAAAGCTCCTACGAGCAGTACTTC
TRBD1	TRBJ1-2	.	TRBV20-1	CSARDRAYGYTF	TGCAGTGCCCGTGACAGGGCCTATGGCTACACCTTC
TRBD1	TRBJ1-2	.	TRBV20-1	CSASLQGQGNYGYTF	TGCAGTGCTTCCCTTCAGGGACAGGGGAACTATGGCTACACCTTC
.	TRBJ2-3	.	TRBV12-3/TRBV12-4	CASSLLAKHVSTDTQYF	TGTGCCAGCAGTTTACTAGCTAAGCACGTTAGCACAGATACGCAGTATTTT
.	TRBJ2-1	.	TRBV27	CASSIIGSYDEQFF	TGTGCCAGCAGTATTATCGGGTCCTACGATGAGCAGTTCTTC
.	TRBJ1-5	.	TRBV28	CASQVSGQPQHF	TGTGCCAGCCAGGTTTCTGGGCAGCCCCAGCATTTT
.	TRBJ2-1	.	TRBV29-1	CSVAAGGWDNEQFF	TGCAGCGTTGCGGCAGGGGGGTGGGACAATGAGCAGTTCTTC
.	TRBJ2-6	few	TRBV27	CASSRGQGANVLTF	TGTGCCAGCAGCCGAGGGCAGGGGGCCAACGTCCTGACTTTC
TRBD1	TRBJ2-1	.	TRBV15	CATSRSDRLDGQFF	TGTGCCACCAGCAGATCGGACAGGCTCGATGGGCAGTTCTTC
TRBD1	TRBJ1-2	.	TRBV9	CASSRQTGTNYDYTF	TGTGCCAGCAGCCGTCAGACAGGGACAAACTATGACTACACCTTC
.	TRBJ1-2	.	TRBV6-5	CASSYSGTAVGYGYTF	TGTGCCAGCAGTTACTCCGGGACGGCTGTCGGCTATGGCTACACCTTC
.	TRBJ1-6	.	TRBV6-6	CASDYSRASNSPLHF	TGTGCCAGTGATTATTCGAGGGCCTCTAATTCACCCCTCCACTTT
.	TRBJ2-4	few	TRBV28	CASWSHLAKNIQYF	TGTGCCAGCTGGTCCCATCTAGCCAAAAACATTCAGTACTTC
.	TRBJ2-7	.	TRBV5-1	CASSFEGAYEQYF	TGCGCCAGCAGCTTCGAGGGAGCCTACGAGCAGTACTTC
TRBD1	TRBJ1-2	.	TRBV29-1	CSVSPGQGLNNYGYTF	TGCAGCGTCTCGCCGGGACAGGGACTTAATAACTATGGCTACACCTTC
.	TRBJ2-1	.	TRBV20-1	CSAAMYYNEQFF	TGCAGTGCCGCGATGTACTACAATGAGCAGTTCTTC
TRBD1	TRBJ2-5	.	TRBV29-1	CSGGTGLNEQYF	TGCAGCGGTGGGACAGGGCTCAATGAGCAGTACTTC
.	TRBJ1-2	.	TRBV20-1	CSASEFTYGYTF	TGCAGTGCTAGCGAGTTCACGTATGGCTACACCTTC
.	TRBJ1-6	.	TRBV20-1	CSARPQIGRGNSPLHF	TGCAGTGCTAGACCCCAAATAGGCAGGGGTAATTCACCCCTCCACTTT
TRBD2	TRBJ2-7	many	TRBV7-2	CASSLGSSGGFYEQYF	TGTGCCAGCAGCTTAGGCTCTAGCGGAGGATTCTACGAGCAGTACTTC
.	TRBJ2-3	.	TRBV20-1	CSASLGASDPDTQYF	TGCAGTGCTTCTTTGGGGGCGAGTGACCCAGATACGCAGTATTTT
.	TRBJ1-1	.	TRBV20-1	CSARDEKGSTEAFF	TGCAGTGCTAGAGATGAAAAGGGCAGCACTGAAGCTTTCTTT
.	TRBJ2-7	.	TRBV7-2	CASSPLAESTYEQYF	TGTGCCAGCAGCCCCTTAGCCGAGTCAACCTACGAGCAGTACTTC
TRBD1	TRBJ1-2	.	TRBV20-1	CSATTRQGLVDYGYTF	TGCAGTGCCACTACCCGACAGGGGCTTGTCGACTATGGCTACACCTTC
TRBD1	TRBJ1-2	.	TRBV24-1	CARPGGRAFFYGYTF	TGTGCCAGACCAGGGGGTCGGGCCTTCTTCTATGGCTACACCTTC
TRBD1	TRBJ1-2	.	TRBV7-2	CVTNPGQGNYGYTF	TGTGTCACCAACCCAGGACAGGGGAACTATGGCTACACCTTC
TRBD2	TRBJ2-7	.	TRBV4-3	CASSQDRSSGGYLEQYF	TGCGCCAGCAGCCAAGATCGGAGTAGCGGGGGATACCTCGAGCAGTACTTC
.	TRBJ1-5	.	TRBV6-1	CAGRTDNQPQHF	TGTGCCGGGCGGACGGACAATCAGCCCCAGCATTTT